This T cell receptor (beta chain) derives from a study of blood T cells in healthy people across ages. Alongside a J-beta primer mix, a sample-barcoded 5' primer served in a second PCR lasting roughly 6 to 12 cycles. Each CDR3 protein is one row after TCRdb ran MiXCR on the 5' RACE reads. The table includes approximately 600,000 distinct CDR3 sequences, about 54% detected once. The study, taken as a whole, reports: More naive CD4+ cells and higher diversity were found in long-lived than in aged donors.

This CDR3 region has 15 residues. The V gene lost 4 bases and the J gene lost 3 bases, with 17 bases spanning the gap. Germline CDR1 and CDR2: SGHRS and YFSETQ. This clonotype was seen at least ten times. What it binds is not known. Per sample, a minimum of 6.5 million PBMCs were isolated. The source is a man aged 60 to 75 in good health. The rearrangement joins TRBV5-1 to TRBJ2-7; D not certain. The sequenced sample consisted of blood. DNA for the CDR3: TGCGCCAGCAGCACCGGCCCCAGCGAAATCTACGAGCAGTACTTC. Translation gives CASSTGPSEIYEQYF. Full variable domain (rest looked up from reference TRBV5-1 and TRBJ2-7): KAGVTQTPRYLIKTRGQQVTLSCSPISGHRSVSWYQQTPGQGLQFLFEYFSETQRNKGNFPGRFSGRQFSNSRSEMNVSTLELGDSALYLCASSTGPSEIYEQYFGPGTRLTVT.